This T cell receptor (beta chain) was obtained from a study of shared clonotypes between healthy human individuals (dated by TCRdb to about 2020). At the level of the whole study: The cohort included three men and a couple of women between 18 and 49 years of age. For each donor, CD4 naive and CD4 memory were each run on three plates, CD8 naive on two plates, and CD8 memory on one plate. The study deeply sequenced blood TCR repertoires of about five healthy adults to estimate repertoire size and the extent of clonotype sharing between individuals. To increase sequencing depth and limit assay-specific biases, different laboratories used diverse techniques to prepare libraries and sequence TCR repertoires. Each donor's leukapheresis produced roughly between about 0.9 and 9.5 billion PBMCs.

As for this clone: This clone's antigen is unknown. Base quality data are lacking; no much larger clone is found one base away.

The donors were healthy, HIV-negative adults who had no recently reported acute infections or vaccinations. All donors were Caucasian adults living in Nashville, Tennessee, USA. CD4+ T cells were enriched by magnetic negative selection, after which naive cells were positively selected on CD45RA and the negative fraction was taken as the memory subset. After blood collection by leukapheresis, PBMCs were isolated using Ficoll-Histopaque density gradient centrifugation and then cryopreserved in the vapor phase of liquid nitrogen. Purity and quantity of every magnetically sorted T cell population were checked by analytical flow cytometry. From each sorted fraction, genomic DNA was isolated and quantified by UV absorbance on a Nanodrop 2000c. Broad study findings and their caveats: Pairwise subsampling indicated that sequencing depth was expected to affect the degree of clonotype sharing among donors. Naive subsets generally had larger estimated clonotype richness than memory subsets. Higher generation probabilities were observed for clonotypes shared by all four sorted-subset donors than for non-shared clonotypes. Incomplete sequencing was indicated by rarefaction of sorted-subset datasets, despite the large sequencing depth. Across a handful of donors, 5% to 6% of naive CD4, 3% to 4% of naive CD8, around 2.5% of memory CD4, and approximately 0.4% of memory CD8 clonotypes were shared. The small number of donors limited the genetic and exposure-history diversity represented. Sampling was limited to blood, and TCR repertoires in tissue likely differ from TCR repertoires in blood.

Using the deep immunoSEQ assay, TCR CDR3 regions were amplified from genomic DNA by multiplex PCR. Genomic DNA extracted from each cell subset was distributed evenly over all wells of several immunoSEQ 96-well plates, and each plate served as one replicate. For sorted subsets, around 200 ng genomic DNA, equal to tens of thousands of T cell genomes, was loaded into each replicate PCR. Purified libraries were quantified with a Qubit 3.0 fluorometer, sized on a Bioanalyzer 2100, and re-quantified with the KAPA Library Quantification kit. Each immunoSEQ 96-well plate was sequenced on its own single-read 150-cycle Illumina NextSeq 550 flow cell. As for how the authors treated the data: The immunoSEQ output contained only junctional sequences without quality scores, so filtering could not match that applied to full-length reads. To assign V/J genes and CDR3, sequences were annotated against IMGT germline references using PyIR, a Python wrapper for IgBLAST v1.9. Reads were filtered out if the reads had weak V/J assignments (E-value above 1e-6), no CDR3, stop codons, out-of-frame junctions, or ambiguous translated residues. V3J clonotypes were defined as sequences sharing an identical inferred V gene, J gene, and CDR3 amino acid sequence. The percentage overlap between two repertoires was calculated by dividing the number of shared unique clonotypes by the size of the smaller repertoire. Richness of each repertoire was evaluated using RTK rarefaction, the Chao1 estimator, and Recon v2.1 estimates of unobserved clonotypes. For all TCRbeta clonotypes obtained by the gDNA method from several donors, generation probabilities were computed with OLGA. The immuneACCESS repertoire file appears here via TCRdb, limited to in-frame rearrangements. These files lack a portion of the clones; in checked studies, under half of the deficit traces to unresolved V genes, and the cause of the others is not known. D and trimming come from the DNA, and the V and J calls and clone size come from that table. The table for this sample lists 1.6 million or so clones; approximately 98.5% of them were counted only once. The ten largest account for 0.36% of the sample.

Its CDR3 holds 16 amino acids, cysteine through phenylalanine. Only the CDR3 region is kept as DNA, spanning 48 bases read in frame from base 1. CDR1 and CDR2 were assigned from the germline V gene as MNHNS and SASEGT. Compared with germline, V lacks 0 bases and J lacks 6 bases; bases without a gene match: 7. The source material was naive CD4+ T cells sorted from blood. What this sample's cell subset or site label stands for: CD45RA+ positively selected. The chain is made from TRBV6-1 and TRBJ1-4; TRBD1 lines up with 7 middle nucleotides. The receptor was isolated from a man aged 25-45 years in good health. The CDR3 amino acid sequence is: CASSEARGRGDEKLFF. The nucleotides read TGTGCCAGCAGTGAAGCTCGGGGCAGGGGGGATGAAAAACTGTTTTTT.